The 28 T cell receptor beta chains given below trace back to one sample, sequenced in a study of blood T cell repertoires in COVID-19. TCRdb's copy holds only in-frame clones and misses some; the assay was immunoSEQ multiplex PCR. The sample yields about 59,000 clones, less than 85% seen once. Sample: peripheral blood. Receptors originate from a woman between 65 and 79 years old with acute or convalescent COVID-19.

There are a few counts of this clone. V usage is TRBV3-1 (or the pseudogene TRBV3-2) and J usage is TRBJ2-3; D is possibly TRBD2 (6 bases). Trimming took off 4 bases at V and 6 bases at J, with 23 bases between the two ends. CDR3 size: 17 residues. Looked up from germline, CDR1 is LGHDT and CDR2 is YNNKEL (reference sequence). The CDR3 loop is CASSPRTTPIPQDTQYF. CDR3 in DNA: TGTGCCAGCAGCCCGAGGACTACCCCGATACCACAGGATACGCAGTATTTT.

The CDR3: CASSVAQNTEAFF. DNA of the CDR3: TGTGCCAGCAGTGTAGCCCAGAACACTGAAGCTTTCTTT. This rearrangement joins TRBV6-1 to TRBJ1-1, with unresolved D. Germline assignment: CDR1 MNHNS and CDR2 SASEGT. Trimming left V 4 bases short and J 1 base short, with 7 bases between. This CDR3 has 13 residues.

The rearrangement uses TRBV18 and TRBJ2-3; unclear D gene. CDR3 length equals 13 residues. V dropped 5 bases and J dropped 5 bases, with 11 bases sitting between them. The germline V gene encodes CDR1 KGHSH and CDR2 LQKENI. The CDR3 loop reads CASSTSQKDTQYF. The CDR3 coding sequence is TGTGCCAGCTCAACTTCACAGAAAGATACGCAGTATTTT. Combining the CDR3 with reference TRBV18 and TRBJ2-3 gives the whole variable domain NAGVMQNPRHLVRRRGQEARLRCSPMKGHSHVYWYRQLPEEGLKFMVYLQKENIIDESGMPKERFSAEFPKEGPSILRIQQVVRGDSAAYFCASSTSQKDTQYFGPGTRLTVL.

The chain combines TRBV29-1 with TRBJ1-1; possibly TRBD1 for D (5 bases). V gave up 5 bases and J gave up 1 base, with 11 bases separating them. The CDR3 has 13 amino acids. The germline gives CDR1 SQVTM, CDR2 ANQGSEA. CDR3 sequence (DNA): TGCAGCGTTCCTAATCAGGGGAACACTGAAGCTTTCTTT. This gives the protein CSVPNQGNTEAFF.

This clone came up a few times. This chain uses TRBV14 with TRBJ1-2; D gene uncertain. Germline V gene sequence: CDR1 SGHDN, CDR2 FVKESK. Trimming stripped 3 bases from V and 4 bases from J, with 9 bases between. The CDR3 spans 13 residues. CDR3 DNA sequence: TGTGCCAGCAGCCACGTAGAAGCCTATGGCTACACCTTC. This codes for CASSHVEAYGYTF.

V and J are TRBV5-1 and TRBJ2-7; TRBD1 is a possible D gene (6 bases). The ends were cut back, 4 bases at V and 2 bases at J, with 16 bases in the middle. Germline CDR1 reads SGHRS; CDR2 reads YFSETQ. The CDR3 length is 15 residues. This CDR3 is CASSPGQSLTYEQYF. CDR3 sequence (DNA): TGCGCCAGCAGCCCCGGACAGTCGTTAACCTACGAGCAGTACTTC.

This clone appeared a few times. The genes are TRBV5-1 and TRBJ1-2; possible D gene TRBD1, 6 bases. CDR1 and CDR2 from the germline V gene are SGHRS and YFSETQ. The CDR3 runs 16 residues. The V and J ends lost 3 bases and 5 bases respectively, with 20 bases between them. CDR3 sequence reads: CASSYSTGSEGYGYTF. The DNA of the CDR3 is TGCGCCAGCAGCTACTCAACAGGGAGCGAGGGTTATGGCTACACCTTC.

The chain carries TRBV4-1 and TRBJ1-5, with D possibly matching TRBD1 (5 bases). The CDR3 totals 13 residues. Germline CDR1 MGHRA, CDR2 YSYEKL. V gave up 4 bases and J gave up 5 bases, with 9 bases separating them. Written as DNA, the CDR3 is TGCGCCAGCAGCCTTAGGGGCGATCAGCCCCAGCATTTT. It specifies CASSLRGDQPQHF.

This clone was picked up a small number of times. The CDR3 DNA is TGTGCCAGCACGGTAGGCGGGGCTTCAGTGGCGCAGTATTTT. Translated: CASTVGGASVAQYF. V gene TRBV2 combines with J gene TRBJ2-3; a possible D gene is TRBD2 (6 bases). Germline-derived CDR1 and CDR2 are SNHLY and FYNNEI. CDR3 length: 14 residues. The V end lost 7 bases, the J end lost 10 bases, and 21 bases lay between the germline ends.

Only one count was recorded for this clone. V and J are TRBV18 and TRBJ1-1, with D hard to call. The CDR3 extends over 14 amino acids. The V end was cut by 2 bases, the J end by 4 bases, with 11 bases between. CDR1 KGHSH and CDR2 LQKENI come from the germline V gene. The chain's CDR3 is CASSPKDRGTEAFF. As DNA, the CDR3 is TGTGCCAGCTCACCAAAAGATAGAGGCACTGAAGCTTTCTTT.

The table lists this clone with a count of one. The chain uses TRBV29-1 and TRBJ1-2; 8 bases align to TRBD1. CDR1 is SQVTM and CDR2 is ANQGSEA in the germline V gene. This CDR3 has 17 residues. Germline trimming cut 3 bases from V and 1 base from J; bases unmatched to any gene: 13. The CDR3 here is CSVDTQGAGWGNYGYTF. The CDR3 DNA reads as TGCAGCGTTGACACCCAGGGGGCCGGTTGGGGTAACTATGGCTACACCTTC.

CDR3 nucleotide sequence: TGTGCCAGCAGCAGGACAGGGGGCTTGGATACGCAGTATTTT. Its translation is CASSRTGGLDTQYF. The rearrangement uses TRBV6-5 and TRBJ2-3; 11 bases are a match to TRBD1. Germline V gene lookup returns CDR1 MNHEY and CDR2 SVGAGI. The length of the CDR3 is 14 residues. Trimming took 6 bases from V and 6 from J; bases not matched to a gene: 5.

There are a few counts of this clone. The V and J genes are TRBV3-1 (or the pseudogene TRBV3-2) and TRBJ1-2, with 7 positions matching TRBD1. Germline V gene data show CDR1 as LGHDT and CDR2 as YNNKEL (reference sequence). Unmatched junction bases numbered 6, after V lost 1 base and J lost 4 bases. The CDR3 extends over 15 amino acids. CDR3: CASSQGGGGGYGYTF. CDR3 sequence (DNA): TGTGCCAGCAGCCAAGGAGGGGGCGGAGGCTATGGCTACACCTTC.

The gene calls are TRBV7-9 and TRBJ1-2; possible D gene TRBD1, 6 bases. The CDR3 loop spans 13 amino acids. Germline assignment: CDR1 SEHNR and CDR2 FQNEAQ (reference sequence). With 1 base removed from V and 6 bases from J, the gap between germline ends came to 9 bases. CDR3 loop: CASSLGRQDGYTF. The CDR3 DNA reads as TGTGCCAGCAGCTTAGGTAGACAGGATGGCTACACCTTC. The complete variable domain, with remaining parts taken from reference TRBV7-9 and TRBJ1-2, reads DTGVSQNPRHKITKRGQNVTFRCDPISEHNRLYWYRQTLGQGPEFLTYFQNEAQLEKSRLLSDRFSAERPKGSFSTLEIQRTEQGDSAMYLCASSLGRQDGYTFGSGTRLTVV.

The chain links TRBV2 to TRBJ2-3; 7 bases are shared with TRBD2. Germline trimming cut 4 bases from V and 3 bases from J; bases unmatched to any gene: 1. The CDR3 contains 13 residues. CDR1 is SNHLY and CDR2 is FYNNEI in the germline V gene. CDR3 bases: TGTGCCAGCAGTGGGCGGGGGACAGATACGCAGTATTTT. Translating gives CASSGRGTDTQYF.

Here the CDR3 reads CASSQGRSDRNYGYTF. In DNA, the CDR3 is TGTGCCAGCAGCCAAGGCCGCTCGGACAGGAACTATGGCTACACCTTC. The chain combines TRBV14 with TRBJ1-2, with 7 bases aligning to TRBD1. CDR3 length: 16 residues. Germline CDR1 is SGHDN and CDR2 is FVKESK. V dropped 1 base and J dropped 2; count of bases not matched to a gene: 7.

This clone occurred once. This sample also contains other DNA sequences that code for the same CDR3. This chain links TRBV19 with TRBJ1-1, with TRBD1 matching over 8 bases. V lost 5 bases, J lost 2 bases, and 7 bases stayed unmatched. Germline-derived CDR1 and CDR2 are LNHDA and SQIVND (reference sequence). This CDR3 region has 15 residues. The CDR3 here is CASSRRTGLNTEAFF. CDR3 in DNA: TGTGCCAGTAGTCGCAGGACAGGGTTAAACACTGAAGCTTTCTTT.

J is TRBJ2-2 and V is TRBV10-3; 9 bases match TRBD1. CDR1 is ENHRY and CDR2 is SYGVKD in the germline V gene. After removal of 7 bases from V and 0 bases from J, the junction contained 6 bases not matched to a gene. This CDR3 is 16 amino acids long. The CDR3 region has the DNA TGTGCCATCAACGGACAGGGGCCCGCGAACACCGGGGAGCTGTTTTTT. This translates into CAINGQGPANTGELFF.

This clone was seen more than once but under ten times. The chain joins TRBV7-3 to TRBJ2-7; 7 nucleotides agree with TRBD2. V lost 5 bases and J lost 7; bases outside the gene matches: 5. Germline V CDR1 and CDR2: SGHTA, FQGTGA. The CDR3 contains 12 residues. The CDR3: CASSRPGGEQYF. CDR3 nucleotides: TGTGCCAGCAGCCGCCCCGGGGGGGAGCAGTACTTC. The whole variable domain, filled in from reference TRBV7-3 and TRBJ2-7, reads GAGVSQTPSNKVTEKGKYVELRCDPISGHTALYWYRQSLGQGPEFLIYFQGTGAADDSGLPNDRFFAVRPEGSVSTLKIQRTERGDSAVYLCASSRPGGEQYFGPGTRLTVT.

The chain recombines TRBV6-5 with TRBJ2-1; tentative D call: TRBD1 (6 bases). Trimming stripped 4 bases from V and 0 bases from J, with 13 bases between. Germline V gene lookup returns CDR1 MNHEY and CDR2 SVGAGI. CDR3 length: 16 amino acids. The CDR3 region is CASSWDPTGSYNEQFF. DNA for the CDR3: TGTGCCAGCAGTTGGGATCCGACAGGCTCCTACAATGAGCAGTTCTTC.

The V call is TRBV6-6, the J call TRBJ2-3; TRBD1 matches 8 bases. Trimming cost V 5 bases and J 6 bases; bases outside gene matches: 7. The CDR3 contains 14 residues. In germline, CDR1 is MNHNY, CDR2 SVGAGI (reference sequence). The CDR3 DNA follows: TGTGCCAGCAGTCACGGGACAGGCAGGGATACGCAGTATTTT. Protein: CASSHGTGRDTQYF.

This chain uses TRBV5-1 with TRBJ2-3, with 8 bases fitting TRBD1. There are 14 residues in the CDR3. Germline V lookup: CDR1 SGHRS, CDR2 YFSETQ. V trimming: 4 bases; J trimming: 2 bases; junction bases outside the gene matches: 3. As DNA, the CDR3 is TGCGCCAGCAGCCGGGACAGGATCACAGATACGCAGTATTTT. This translates into CASSRDRITDTQYF.

The rearrangement joins TRBV12-3 or TRBV12-4 to TRBJ1-6; D not certain. V lost 7 bases to trimming and J lost 7 bases, with 8 bases between them. CDR3 length equals 12 residues. The CDR3 reads CASTLENSPLHF. The CDR3 DNA is TGTGCCAGCACCCTAGAGAATTCACCCCTCCACTTT.

This chain links TRBV6-2 or TRBV6-3 with TRBJ2-7; 11 bases are shared with TRBD2. Germline CDR1 is MNHEY and CDR2 is SVGEGT. The J segment lost 5 bases and the V segment lost 1 base, leaving 4 bases of the junction unmatched. This CDR3 is 15 amino acids long. The CDR3 nucleotides read TGTGCCAGCAGTTACTTAGCGGGGGGGCCAGACGAGCAGTACGTC. As protein: CASSYLAGGPDEQYV.

This clone was observed a single time. V is TRBV6-6 and J is TRBJ1-5; a weak D match, TRBD1 (6 bases). V gave up 0 bases and J gave up 2 bases, with 11 bases separating them. Germline values: CDR1 MNHNY, CDR2 SVGAGI (reference sequence). The CDR3 has 16 amino acids. The CDR3 reads CASSYSDRTRNQPQHF. The CDR3 DNA is TGTGCCAGCAGTTACTCAGACAGGACCCGCAATCAGCCCCAGCATTTT.

V gene TRBV14 combines with J gene TRBJ1-1; TRBD1 agrees at 8 bases. Germline lookup yields CDR1 SGHDN and CDR2 FVKESK. V dropped 3 bases and J dropped 3; count of bases not matched to a gene: 6. The CDR3 is 15 residues long. The CDR3 DNA follows: TGTGCCAGCAGCCATTGGACAGGGCTGGACACTGAAGCTTTCTTT. Protein: CASSHWTGLDTEAFF.

The CDR3 bases are TGCGCCAGCACCAGACAGGGCCAAGAGACCCAGTACTTC. Translating gives CASTRQGQETQYF. This chain joins TRBV10-2 and TRBJ2-5; 7 bases align to TRBD1. V trimming: 7 bases; J trimming: 1 base; junction bases outside the gene matches: 3. This CDR3 has 13 amino acids. Germline V gene sequence: CDR1 WSHSY, CDR2 SAAADI.

This clone was counted once. The rearrangement uses TRBV7-9 and TRBJ1-5, with 7 positions matching TRBD1. CDR3 length: 15 residues. Trimming took 5 bases from V and 0 from J; bases not matched to a gene: 4. Germline CDR1 reads SEHNR; CDR2 reads FQNEAQ (reference sequence). The CDR3 region has the DNA TGTGCCAGCAGCCCTACAGGGGCTAGCAATCAGCCCCAGCATTTT. This translates into CASSPTGASNQPQHF. Variable domain in full (rest from reference TRBV7-9 and TRBJ1-5): DTGVSQNPRHKITKRGQNVTFRCDPISEHNRLYWYRQTLGQGPEFLTYFQNEAQLEKSRLLSDRFSAERPKGSFSTLEIQRTEQGDSAMYLCASSPTGASNQPQHFGDGTRLSIL.